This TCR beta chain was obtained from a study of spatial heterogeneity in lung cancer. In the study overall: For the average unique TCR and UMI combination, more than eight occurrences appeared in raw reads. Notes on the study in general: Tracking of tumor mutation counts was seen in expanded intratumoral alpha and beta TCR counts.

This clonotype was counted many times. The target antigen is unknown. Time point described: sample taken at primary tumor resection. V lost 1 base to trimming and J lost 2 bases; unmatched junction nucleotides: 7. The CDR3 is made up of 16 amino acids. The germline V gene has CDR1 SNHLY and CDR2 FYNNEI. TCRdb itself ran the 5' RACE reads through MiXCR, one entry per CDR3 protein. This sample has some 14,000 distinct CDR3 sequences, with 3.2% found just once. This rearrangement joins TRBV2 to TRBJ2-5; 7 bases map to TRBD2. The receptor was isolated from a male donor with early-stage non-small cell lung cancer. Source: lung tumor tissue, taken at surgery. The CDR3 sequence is CASSEVWPSGQETQYF. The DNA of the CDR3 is TGTGCCAGCAGTGAAGTCTGGCCTAGCGGACAAGAGACCCAGTACTTC.